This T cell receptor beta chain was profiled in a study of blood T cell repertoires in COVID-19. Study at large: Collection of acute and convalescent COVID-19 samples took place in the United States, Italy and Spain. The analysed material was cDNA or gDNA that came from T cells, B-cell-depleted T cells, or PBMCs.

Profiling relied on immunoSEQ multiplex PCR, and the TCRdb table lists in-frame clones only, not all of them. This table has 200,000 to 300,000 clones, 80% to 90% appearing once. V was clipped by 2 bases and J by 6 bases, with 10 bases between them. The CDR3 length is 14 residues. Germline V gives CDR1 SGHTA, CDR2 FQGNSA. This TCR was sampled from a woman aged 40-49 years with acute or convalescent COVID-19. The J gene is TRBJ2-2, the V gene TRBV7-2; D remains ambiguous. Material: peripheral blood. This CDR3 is CASSLRSTAGELFF. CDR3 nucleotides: TGTGCCAGCAGCTTACGGTCCACCGCCGGGGAGCTGTTTTTT.